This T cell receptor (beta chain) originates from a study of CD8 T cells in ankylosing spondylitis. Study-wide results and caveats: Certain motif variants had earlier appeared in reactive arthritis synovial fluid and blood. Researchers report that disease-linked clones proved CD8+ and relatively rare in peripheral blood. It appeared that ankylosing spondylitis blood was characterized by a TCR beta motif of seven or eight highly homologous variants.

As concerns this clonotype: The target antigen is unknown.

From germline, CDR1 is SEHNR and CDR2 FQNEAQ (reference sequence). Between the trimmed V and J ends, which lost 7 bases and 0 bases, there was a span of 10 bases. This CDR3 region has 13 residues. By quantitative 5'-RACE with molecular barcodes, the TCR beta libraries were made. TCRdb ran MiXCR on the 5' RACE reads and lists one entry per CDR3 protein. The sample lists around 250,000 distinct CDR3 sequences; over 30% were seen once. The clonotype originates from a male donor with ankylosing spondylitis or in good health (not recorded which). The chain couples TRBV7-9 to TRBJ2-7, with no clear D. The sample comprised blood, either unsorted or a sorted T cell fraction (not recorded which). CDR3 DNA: TGTGCCAGCATGCACAGTCTCTCCTACGAGCAGTACTTC. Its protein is CASMHSLSYEQYF.